The 2 T cell receptor beta chains below come from one sample, sequenced in a study of cytomegalovirus exposure and HLA in healthy donors. The PCR made use of 60 Vbeta and 13 Jbeta primers. Only in-frame clones appear in the TCRdb table, and some are missing; sequencing was by immunoSEQ multiplex PCR. The profile shows around 76,000 clones, under 85% of them singletons. The source material was PBMCs. These receptors were collected from a woman aged 40 to 50 in good health and CMV-seropositive.

The gene calls are TRBV30 and TRBJ2-5; D gene uncertain. The CDR3 extends over 14 amino acids. The V end lost 0 bases, the J end lost 2 bases, and 10 bases lay between the germline ends. CDR1 and CDR2 from the germline V gene are GTSNPN and SVGIG (reference sequence). CDR3 coding DNA: TGTGCCTGGAGTGTACGGGTGCCGCAAGAGACCCAGTACTTC. It specifies CAWSVRVPQETQYF.

In this sample, this clone turned up once. The chain uses TRBV15 and TRBJ2-7, with D possibly being TRBD1 (5 bases). Germline V gene sequence: CDR1 LNHNV, CDR2 YYDKDF (reference sequence). The CDR3 extends over 12 amino acids. The V gene lost 0 bases and the J gene lost 5 bases, with 5 bases spanning the gap. Here the CDR3 DNA reads TGTGCCACCAGCAGAGAAGGGGACGAGCAGTACTTC. It encodes CATSREGDEQYF.